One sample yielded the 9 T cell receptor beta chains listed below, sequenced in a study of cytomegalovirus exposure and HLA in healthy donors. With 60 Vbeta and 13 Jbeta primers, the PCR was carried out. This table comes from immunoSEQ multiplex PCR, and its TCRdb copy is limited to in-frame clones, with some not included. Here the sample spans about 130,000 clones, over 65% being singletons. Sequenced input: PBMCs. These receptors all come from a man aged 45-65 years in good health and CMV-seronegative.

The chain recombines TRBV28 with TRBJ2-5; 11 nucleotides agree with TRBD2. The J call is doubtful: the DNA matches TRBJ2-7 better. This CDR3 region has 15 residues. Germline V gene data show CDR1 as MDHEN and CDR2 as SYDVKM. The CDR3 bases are TGTGCCAGCAGTATACTAGCGGGAGCGTCCTACGAGCAGTACTTC. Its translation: CASSILAGASYEQYF.

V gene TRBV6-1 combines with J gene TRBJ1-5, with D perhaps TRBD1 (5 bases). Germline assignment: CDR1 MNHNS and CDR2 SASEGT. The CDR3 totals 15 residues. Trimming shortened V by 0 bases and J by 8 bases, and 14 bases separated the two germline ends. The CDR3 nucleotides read TGTGCCAGCAGTGAAGCAGGGGCCCCGGTGGAGCCCCAGCATTTT. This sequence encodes CASSEAGAPVEPQHF.

CDR3 amino acids: CASSRTGLTAAGELFF. CDR3 DNA sequence: TGCGCCAGCAGCCGGACAGGTTTGACCGCGGCCGGGGAGCTGTTTTTT. The gene calls are TRBV5-1 and TRBJ2-2; 7 positions agree with TRBD1. The CDR3 covers 16 residues. J lost 6 bases, V lost 4 bases, and 12 bases had no gene match. The germline V gene has CDR1 SGHRS and CDR2 YFSETQ. Full variable domain (remainder filled in from reference TRBV5-1 and TRBJ2-2): KAGVTQTPRYLIKTRGQQVTLSCSPISGHRSVSWYQQTPGQGLQFLFEYFSETQRNKGNFPGRFSGRQFSNSRSEMNVSTLELGDSALYLCASSRTGLTAAGELFFGEGSRLTVL.

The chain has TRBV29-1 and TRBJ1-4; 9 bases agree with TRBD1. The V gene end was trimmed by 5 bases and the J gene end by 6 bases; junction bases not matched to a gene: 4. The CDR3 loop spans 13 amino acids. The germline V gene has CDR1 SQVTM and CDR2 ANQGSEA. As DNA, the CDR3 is TGCAGCGTTACGGGACAGGGAGATGAAAAACTGTTTTTT. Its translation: CSVTGQGDEKLFF.

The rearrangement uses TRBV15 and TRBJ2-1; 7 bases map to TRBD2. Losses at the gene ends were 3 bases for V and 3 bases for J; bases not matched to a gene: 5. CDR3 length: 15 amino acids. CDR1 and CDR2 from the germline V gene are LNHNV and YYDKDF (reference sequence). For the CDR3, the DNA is TGTGCCACCAGCAGGGGGGGGGACTACTACAATGAGCAGTTCTTC. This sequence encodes CATSRGGDYYNEQFF.

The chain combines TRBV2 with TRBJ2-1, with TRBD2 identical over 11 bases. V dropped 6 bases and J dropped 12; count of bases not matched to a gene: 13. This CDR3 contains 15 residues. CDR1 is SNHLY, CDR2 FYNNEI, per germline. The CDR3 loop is CASRRSDSGRDWQFF. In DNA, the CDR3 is TGTGCCAGCAGGCGGTCGGATAGCGGGAGGGACTGGCAGTTCTTC.

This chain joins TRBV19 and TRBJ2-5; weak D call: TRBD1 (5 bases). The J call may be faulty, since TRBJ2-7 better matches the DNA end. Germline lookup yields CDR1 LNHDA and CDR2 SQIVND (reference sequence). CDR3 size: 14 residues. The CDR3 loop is CASSLWAGSHEQYF. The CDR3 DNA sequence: TGTGCCAGTAGTCTGTGGGCAGGGTCCCACGAGCAGTACTTC.

CDR3 residues: CASSSSGTGRYGYTF. The CDR3 DNA reads as TGTGCCAGCAGTTCCTCCGGGACAGGGCGCTATGGCTACACCTTC. The V and J genes are TRBV28 and TRBJ1-2, with 9 bases fitting TRBD1. Unmatched junction bases numbered 7, after V lost 4 bases and J lost 4 bases. Germline V gene data show CDR1 as MDHEN and CDR2 as SYDVKM. This CDR3 spans 15 amino acids.

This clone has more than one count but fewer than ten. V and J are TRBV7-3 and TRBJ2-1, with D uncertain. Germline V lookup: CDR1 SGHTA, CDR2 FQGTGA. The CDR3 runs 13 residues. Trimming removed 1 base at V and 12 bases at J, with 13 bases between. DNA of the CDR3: TGTGCCAGCAGCTTAAATATTGGTCTGGCGCAGTTCTTC. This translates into CASSLNIGLAQFF.